This record concerns one TCR beta chain sequence. This clonotype has a count of ten or more. Its antigen is still unknown. The junction and the germline gene differ at one end; a read error may be behind it. Preparation of the library involved PCR. Sequencing relied on an Illumina HiSeq 2500. To reduce PCR and sequencing biases, unique molecular identifiers were built into the TCR beta cDNA libraries. Every 1 to 10 million input T cells yielded 500,000 or so cDNA molecules, meaning each molecule approximated one T cell. The patient libraries were prepared and sequenced with the same protocol used for the earlier healthy control dataset. Within a given batch, samples were prepared together, multiplexed and sequenced on the same HiSeq lane. Per the authors' processing: MIGEC was used to process the raw barcoded reads, and molecular identifier groups with only a single read were discarded before consensus assembly and CDR3 extraction. Clonotype tables were post-analysed with VDJtools, normalizing diversity by down-sampling all datasets to the smallest sample size. Repertoire overlap clustering matched CDR3 amino acid but not nucleotide sequences to correct batch-related cross-sample contamination. TCRdb redid the processing of the public reads, applying fastp at Q25 and MiXCR, and retained in-frame beta chains. Identical CDR3 proteins give one entry, which carries the most common genes and DNA. These V and J calls derive from TCRdb rather than the authors' analysis. A total of fewer than 600,000 distinct CDR3 sequences appear in this sample, under 55% of them only once. The ten largest clones capture about 12% of the sample.

This entry comes from a study of post-analysis software for immune sequencing data (dated by TCRdb to about 2015). About the investigation overall: The recorded disease courses included relapsing-remitting, secondary progressive and progressive-relapsing multiple sclerosis, and some patients had no subtype annotation. The multiple sclerosis patient repertoires were compared with ten to eleven previously published healthy control repertoires from donors aged roughly 6 to 25 years. A subset of samples was prepared in parallel using single-end sample barcoding, then pooled and co-amplified after Illumina adapter ligation. Points the paper makes about the study in general: Compared with controls, multiple sclerosis patients had significantly lower normalized Chao1 diversity, a finding suggesting substantial peripheral T-cell clonal expansion. Patients showed significantly higher frequencies than controls for a few TRBV segments, among them TRBV5-6, TRBV5-1 and TRBV20-1. The control group was slightly older than the multiple sclerosis patient group. Strong co-clustering of samples prepared in the same batch was shown by direct clustering with F measure, prompting a batch-effect correction.

The germline V gene (reference sequence) provides CDR1 SSHAT and CDR2 FNYEAQ. There are 16 amino acids in the CDR3, from cysteine to phenylalanine inclusive. The CDR3 DNA has 48 bases and is translated from base 1. To demonstrate the VDJtools post-analysis software, the study profiled TCR beta repertoires from the peripheral blood of about a dozen young patients with multiple sclerosis. The patients with multiple sclerosis were children and adolescents between about 6 and 16 years of age. The sequence joins TRBV7-7 to TRBJ2-1; no D gene is confidently identified. This sequence was found in a girl aged 10-17 years with multiple sclerosis. The material sequenced was blood. The CDR3 region has the sequence CASSLGPVGVYNEQFF. The bases are TGTGCTAGCAGCTTAGGTCCCGTAGGAGTCTACAATGAGCAGTTCTTC.